Below are 29 T cell receptor beta chains sequenced from a single sample in a study of OX40 agonist ivuxolimab in advanced cancers. Clones were read by immunoSEQ multiplex PCR, and TCRdb kept only the in-frame ones, dropping some. Of 28,000 or so clones detected, 85% to 90% appear once; the ten largest clones hold about a fifth. The sample in question was CD4+ or CD8+ T cells sorted from blood, obtained in a trial of the OX40 agonist ivuxolimab. The source is an adult with an advanced solid tumor such as melanoma, head and neck, liver or kidney cancer.

This chain connects TRBV14 to TRBJ2-7; the match to TRBD2 covers 7 bases. V lost 5 bases and J lost 7; bases outside the gene matches: 2. Per the germline V gene, CDR1 is SGHDN and CDR2 is FVKESK. The CDR3 runs to 11 residues. The CDR3 protein is CASSSGGEQYF. The CDR3 DNA sequence: TGTGCCAGCAGCTCGGGGGGTGAGCAGTACTTC.

V is TRBV7-7 and J is TRBJ2-2; tentative D call: TRBD2 (5 bases). The CDR3 contains 13 residues. V was pared by 4 bases and J by 4 bases, with 7 bases between. CDR1 is SSHAT, CDR2 FNYEAQ, per germline (reference sequence). The CDR3 DNA sequence: TGTGCCAGCAGCTATGAGGGCACCGGGGAGCTGTTTTTT. It encodes CASSYEGTGELFF. The variable domain in full, with the rest retrieved from reference TRBV7-7 and TRBJ2-2, is GAGVSQSPRYKVTKRGQDVTLRCDPISSHATLYWYQQALGQGPEFLTYFNYEAQPDKSGLPSDRFSAERPEGSISTLTIQRTEQRDSAMYRCASSYEGTGELFFGEGSRLTVL.

This chain connects TRBV2 to TRBJ2-1; D unclear. Trimming took off 1 base at V and 1 base at J, with 5 bases between the two ends. CDR1 and CDR2 from the germline V gene are SNHLY and FYNNEI. The CDR3 is made up of 14 amino acids. The DNA of the CDR3 is TGTGCCAGCAGTGAAGGCCTTTCCTACAATGAGCAGTTCTTC. Translation gives CASSEGLSYNEQFF.

The count of this clone is one. The chain couples TRBV28 to TRBJ2-7; D possibly corresponds to TRBD1 (6 bases). CDR3 length: 14 residues. Germline V gene lookup returns CDR1 MDHEN and CDR2 SYDVKM. With 3 bases removed from V and 5 bases from J, the gap between germline ends came to 14 bases. The CDR3, as DNA: TGTGCCAGCAGTTTGACCGGGACAAAGGACGAGCAGTACTTC. Translated: CASSLTGTKDEQYF.

The chain carries TRBV6-5 and TRBJ2-2; no clear D. Germline V CDR1 and CDR2: MNHEY, SVGAGI. The CDR3 loop spans 14 amino acids. Trimming stripped 2 bases from V and 4 bases from J, with 8 bases between. The CDR3 protein is CASSYETGTGELFF. Written as DNA, the CDR3 is TGTGCCAGCAGTTACGAGACGGGCACCGGGGAGCTGTTTTTT.

The chain has TRBV5-5 and TRBJ1-1; D gene ambiguous. The germline CDR1 and CDR2 sequences are SGHKS and YYEKEE (reference sequence). The CDR3 spans 14 residues. The V end was cut by 3 bases, the J end by 3 bases, with 12 bases between. In DNA form, the CDR3 reads TGTGCCAGCAGCTCTCAGCGGGCCGACACTGAAGCTTTCTTT. It yields the protein CASSSQRADTEAFF.

CDR3 sequence (DNA): TGTGCCAGCAGTTTATCTCGGGGAACTGAAGCTTTCTTT. This translates into CASSLSRGTEAFF. The gene calls are TRBV27 and TRBJ1-1, with D unclear. The CDR3 is 13 residues long. Germline V gives CDR1 MNHEY, CDR2 SMNVEV (reference sequence). Trimming pared 0 bases from V and 5 bases from J, leaving 7 bases between.

With regard to this clone: The germline gene is not matched at one end of the junction; a read error may be the cause. The chain has TRBV7-7 and TRBJ1-5; 8 nucleotides agree with TRBD1. Germline-derived CDR1 and CDR2 are SSHAT and FNYEAQ (reference sequence). The CDR3 loop spans 16 amino acids. The CDR3 spells CASSSQTGVEGQPQHF. The CDR3 bases are TGTGCTAGCAGCTCCCAGACAGGGGTGGAGGGTCAGCCCCAGCATTTT.

The chain combines TRBV4-1 with TRBJ2-3; no definite D call. Trimming removed 4 bases from V and 2 bases from J, with 7 bases in between. Germline V gene data show CDR1 as MGHRA and CDR2 as YSYEKL. This CDR3 is built from 13 residues. The CDR3 is CASSRVLTDTQYF. In DNA, the CDR3 is TGCGCCAGCAGCCGAGTCCTCACAGATACGCAGTATTTT.

This chain connects TRBV10-3 to TRBJ2-3, with TRBD2 identical over 9 bases. CDR1 is ENHRY, CDR2 SYGVKD, per germline. V lost 11 bases, J lost 0 bases, and 9 bases stayed unmatched. The CDR3 has 15 amino acids. Here the CDR3 reads CAHAGGALSTDTQYF. The CDR3 DNA follows: TGTGCCCACGCGGGGGGGGCACTTAGCACAGATACGCAGTATTTT.

This CDR3 is CASSFGSSYNSPLHF. Here the CDR3 DNA reads TGTGCCAGCAGCTTCGGGAGCTCCTATAATTCACCCCTCCACTTT. The rearrangement links TRBV5-6 to TRBJ1-6, with D unclear. The V gene lost 2 bases and the J gene lost 0 bases, with 6 bases spanning the gap. The CDR3 runs 15 residues. Germline V gene lookup returns CDR1 SGHDT and CDR2 YYEEEE.

DNA of the CDR3: TGTGCCAGCCACACAGGGGGCCTCGGAGAGACCCAGTACTTC. Translation: CASHTGGLGETQYF. The chain links TRBV6-5 to TRBJ2-5, with 9 bases fitting TRBD1. This CDR3 contains 14 residues. The germline CDR1 and CDR2 sequences are MNHEY and SVGAGI. The ends lost 8 bases at V and 4 bases at J; junction bases unmatched: 8.

J is TRBJ1-1 and V is TRBV7-8; possibly TRBD1 for D (5 bases). The ends were cut back, 0 bases at V and 4 bases at J, with 6 bases in the middle. Germline-derived CDR1 and CDR2 are SGHVS and FQNEAQ. The length of the CDR3 is 13 residues. CDR3 protein: CASSLAQGTEAFF. For the CDR3, the DNA is TGTGCCAGCAGCTTAGCCCAGGGCACTGAAGCTTTCTTT.

The chain carries TRBV9 and TRBJ2-1; tentatively, D is TRBD1 or TRBD2 (6 bases each). Germline V lookup: CDR1 SGDLS, CDR2 YYNGEE. This CDR3 region has 17 residues. V dropped 2 bases and J dropped 5 bases, with 20 bases sitting between them. For the CDR3, the DNA is TGTGCCAGCAGCGTTTGGGACGCGGGACACCAAGACAATGAGCAGTTCTTC. Protein: CASSVWDAGHQDNEQFF.

The rearrangement links TRBV28 to TRBJ2-1, with TRBD1 identical over 7 bases. The CDR3 consists of 11 residues. The J segment lost 9 bases and the V segment lost 7 bases, leaving 3 bases of the junction unmatched. Germline V gene data show CDR1 as MDHEN and CDR2 as SYDVKM. DNA for the CDR3: TGTGCCAGCACAGGGGGAGCTGAGCAGTTCTTC. As protein: CASTGGAEQFF.

V is TRBV11-3 and J is TRBJ2-3; D not certain. V lost 1 base to trimming and J lost 6 bases, with 8 bases between them. The CDR3 is 13 residues long. Germline V lookup: CDR1 SGHNT, CDR2 YENEEA. The chain's CDR3 is CASSLGLGDTQYF. CDR3 bases: TGTGCCAGCAGCTTAGGCCTCGGGGATACGCAGTATTTT.

The V and J genes are TRBV10-1 and TRBJ2-7; TRBD2 matches 7 bases. Trimming took 6 bases from V and 1 from J; bases not matched to a gene: 9. This CDR3 comprises 15 residues. Germline V gene sequence: CDR1 WNHNN, CDR2 SYGVQD (reference sequence). DNA of the CDR3: TGCGCCAGCAGCGACCCTCTAGCGGCGTCCTACGAGCAGTACTTC. Protein sequence: CASSDPLAASYEQYF.

The genes are TRBV4-1 and TRBJ2-5; no firm D call. V was pared by 1 base and J by 1 base, with 13 bases between. Germline CDR1 and CDR2: MGHRA and YSYEKL. CDR3 length: 16 amino acids. CDR3 DNA sequence: TGCGCCAGCAGCCAAGGTTCACTAAGGCCCCAAGAGACCCAGTACTTC. This sequence encodes CASSQGSLRPQETQYF.

The V and J genes are TRBV29-1 and TRBJ2-7; 10 bases line up with TRBD2. This CDR3 contains 13 residues. V gave up 6 bases and J gave up 3 bases; unmatched junction bases: 5. Germline V CDR1 and CDR2: SQVTM, ANQGSEA. This CDR3 reads CSVGTSDNYEQYF. The CDR3 region has the DNA TGCAGCGTGGGGACTAGCGACAACTACGAGCAGTACTTC.

This chain uses TRBV5-1 with TRBJ2-7, with 11 bases fitting TRBD1. CDR1 and CDR2 (germline): SGHRS, YFSETQ. V lost 3 bases and J lost 5; bases outside the gene matches: 4. This CDR3 region has 14 residues. CDR3 nucleotide sequence: TGCGCCAGCAGCTCCGGACAGGGGGCGAACGAGCAGTACTTC. This sequence encodes CASSSGQGANEQYF. Filled out from reference TRBV5-1 and TRBJ2-7, the complete variable domain reads KAGVTQTPRYLIKTRGQQVTLSCSPISGHRSVSWYQQTPGQGLQFLFEYFSETQRNKGNFPGRFSGRQFSNSRSEMNVSTLELGDSALYLCASSSGQGANEQYFGPGTRLTVT.

This chain connects TRBV10-3 to TRBJ1-3; 8 nucleotides align to TRBD1. The length of the CDR3 is 13 residues. J lost 2 bases, V lost 7 bases, and 1 base had no gene match. Germline values: CDR1 ENHRY, CDR2 SYGVKD. The CDR3: CAITTGAGNTIYF. The CDR3 DNA reads TGTGCCATCACGACAGGGGCTGGAAACACCATATATTTT.

This chain links TRBV29-1 with TRBJ1-1, with D unresolved. CDR1 is SQVTM and CDR2 is ANQGSEA in the germline V gene. The CDR3 runs 14 residues. V was pared by 6 bases and J by 0 bases, with 14 bases between. CDR3 loop: CSVPPQDMNTEAFF. CDR3 nucleotide sequence: TGCAGCGTCCCGCCCCAGGATATGAACACTGAAGCTTTCTTT. Looking up the rest from reference TRBV29-1 and TRBJ1-1 gives the full variable domain: SAVISQKPSRDICQRGTSLTIQCQVDSQVTMMFWYRQQPGQSLTLIATANQGSEATYESGFVIDKFPISRPNLTFSTLTVSNMSPEDSSIYLCSVPPQDMNTEAFFGQGTRLTVV.

Details on this clone: The same CDR3 is also encoded by other DNA sequences in this sample. V is TRBV6-1 and J is TRBJ2-7; 9 nucleotides align to TRBD1. This CDR3 comprises 15 residues. Per the germline V gene, CDR1 is MNHNS and CDR2 is SASEGT. Trimming at V came to 6 bases and at J to 0 bases, leaving 6 bases not matched to a gene. This CDR3 is CASSMGQGPSYEQYF. The CDR3 coding sequence is TGTGCCAGCAGCATGGGACAGGGACCCTCCTACGAGCAGTACTTC.

CDR3 DNA sequence: TGTGCCAGCAGCTTGCGGAGACAAGAGACCCAGTACTTC. Protein product: CASSLRRQETQYF. The chain has TRBV5-6 and TRBJ2-5; no firm D call. Looked up from germline, CDR1 is SGHDT and CDR2 is YYEEEE. The CDR3 is 13 residues long. Trimming pared 1 base from V and 2 bases from J, leaving 6 bases between.

The chain is built from TRBV7-8 and TRBJ2-1; D not certain. V lost 1 base, J lost 0 bases, and 10 bases lay in between. The CDR3 spans 16 residues. Germline V gene lookup returns CDR1 SGHVS and CDR2 FQNEAQ. CDR3 residues: CASSLVFPSSYNEQFF. DNA for the CDR3: TGTGCCAGCAGCTTAGTTTTCCCTAGCTCCTACAATGAGCAGTTCTTC.

The chain recombines TRBV19 with TRBJ2-7, with a weak D call TRBD2 (5 bases). The CDR3 is 17 amino acids. V was clipped by 5 bases and J by 0 bases, with 20 bases between them. Germline values: CDR1 LNHDA, CDR2 SQIVND (reference sequence). The CDR3 loop is CASSLGFGEIHSYEQYF. The CDR3, as DNA: TGTGCCAGTAGTTTAGGTTTCGGGGAAATTCACTCCTACGAGCAGTACTTC.

The rearrangement links TRBV10-3 to TRBJ1-2; D gene ambiguous. The CDR3 runs 12 residues. V lost 3 bases to trimming and J lost 4 bases, with 6 bases between them. Germline assignment: CDR1 ENHRY and CDR2 SYGVKD. The CDR3 nucleotides are TGTGCCATCAGTGAATCGGGCTATGGCTACACCTTC. Its protein is CAISESGYGYTF.

The V gene is TRBV13, the J gene TRBJ2-2; D is unclear. Germline V CDR1 and CDR2: PRHDT, FYEKMQ (reference sequence). Trimming took 2 bases from V and 8 from J, leaving 12 bases between them. The CDR3 consists of 14 residues. The CDR3: CASSLTPLGGELFF. In DNA form, the CDR3 reads TGTGCCAGCAGCTTAACCCCCCTGGGTGGGGAGCTGTTTTTT.

This chain joins TRBV19 and TRBJ1-5; 8 bases are shared with TRBD1. The CDR3 extends over 16 amino acids. Trimming removed 2 bases from V and 2 bases from J; junction bases left unmatched: 5. Germline assignment: CDR1 LNHDA and CDR2 SQIVND (reference sequence). The CDR3 DNA reads as TGTGCCAGTAGTATAATTGGGGGACAGGGCAATCAGCCCCAGCATTTT. Its translation is CASSIIGGQGNQPQHF.